One and the same sample provided the 5 T cell receptor beta chains below, sequenced in a study of blood T cell repertoires in COVID-19. TCRdb keeps only in-frame clones here, not all; method: immunoSEQ multiplex PCR. The repertoire holds 93,000 or so clones, with around nine tenths as singletons. The sequenced sample was peripheral blood. Source of these receptors: a human donor in a cohort sampled during active COVID-19.

The chain recombines TRBV11-2 with TRBJ2-2, with D possibly being TRBD2 (6 bases). The CDR3 extends over 16 amino acids. Germline loops: CDR1 SGHAT, CDR2 FQNNGV. V was cut by 1 base and J by 4 bases, with 13 bases left in between. CDR3 region: CASSLASTGATGELFF. The CDR3 coding sequence is TGTGCCAGCAGCTTAGCCTCAACGGGAGCCACCGGGGAGCTGTTTTTT.

The gene calls are TRBV2 and TRBJ1-5, with TRBD1 as a possible D gene (6 bases). Germline V lookup: CDR1 SNHLY, CDR2 FYNNEI. The CDR3 totals 17 residues. The germline V and J ends were trimmed by 2 bases and 2 bases, with 16 bases remaining between them. CDR3 nucleotide sequence: TGTGCCAGCAGTGAATCGGTAGGGGGTCTTGGCAATCAGCCCCAGCATTTT. Translation: CASSESVGGLGNQPQHF.

This chain uses TRBV5-6 with TRBJ2-7; 9 bases agree with TRBD1. CDR1 is SGHDT, CDR2 YYEEEE, per germline. V trimming: 5 bases; J trimming: 1 base; junction bases outside the gene matches: 7. The CDR3 runs to 15 residues. CDR3 nucleotide sequence: TGTGCCAGCAGACCAGGGACAGGGCGGTCCTACGAGCAGTACTTC. It is translated as CASRPGTGRSYEQYF.

This clone was counted a few times. The CDR3 loop reads CASSSPDRAYGYTF. CDR3 in DNA: TGTGCCAGCAGCTCCCCGGACAGGGCCTATGGCTACACCTTC. The rearrangement links TRBV5-4 to TRBJ1-2, with 8 bases matching TRBD1. This CDR3 comprises 14 residues. CDR1 is SGHNT, CDR2 YYREEE, per germline (reference sequence). After removal of 3 bases from V and 4 bases from J, the junction contained 5 bases not matched to a gene. Using reference TRBV5-4 and TRBJ1-2 for the parts outside the CDR3, the full variable domain is ETGVTQSPTHLIKTRGQQVTLRCSSQSGHNTVSWYQQALGQGPQFIFQYYREEENGRGNFPPRFSGLQFPNYSSELNVNALELDDSALYLCASSSPDRAYGYTFGSGTRLTVV.

The rearrangement links TRBV7-2 to TRBJ2-7; 14 positions match TRBD2. This CDR3 comprises 15 residues. The trim removed 5 bases at V and 4 bases at J, leaving 4 bases unmatched. Germline V CDR1 and CDR2: SGHTA, FQGNSA. This CDR3 reads CASSMGLAGVYEQYF. DNA of the CDR3: TGTGCCAGCAGCATGGGACTAGCGGGGGTTTACGAGCAGTACTTC.